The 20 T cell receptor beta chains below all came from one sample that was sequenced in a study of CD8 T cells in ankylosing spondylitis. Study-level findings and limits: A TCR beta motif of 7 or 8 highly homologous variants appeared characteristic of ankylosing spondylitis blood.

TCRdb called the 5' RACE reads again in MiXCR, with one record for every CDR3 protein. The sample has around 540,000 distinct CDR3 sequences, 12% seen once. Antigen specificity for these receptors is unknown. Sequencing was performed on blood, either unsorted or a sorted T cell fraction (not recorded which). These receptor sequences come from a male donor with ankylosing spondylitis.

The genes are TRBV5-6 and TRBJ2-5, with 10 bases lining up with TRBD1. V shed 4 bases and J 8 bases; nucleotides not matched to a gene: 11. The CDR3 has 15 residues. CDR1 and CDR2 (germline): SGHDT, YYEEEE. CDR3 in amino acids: CASSKGTGVKETQYF. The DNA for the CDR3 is TGTGCCAGCAGCAAGGGGACAGGGGTTAAGGAAACCCAGTACTTC.

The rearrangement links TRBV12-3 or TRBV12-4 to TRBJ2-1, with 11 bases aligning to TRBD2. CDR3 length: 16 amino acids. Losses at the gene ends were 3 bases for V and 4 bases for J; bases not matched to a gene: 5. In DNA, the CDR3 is TGTGCCAGCAGTTTCGAGACTAGCGGGAATTACAATGAGCAGTTCTTC. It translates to CASSFETSGNYNEQFF.

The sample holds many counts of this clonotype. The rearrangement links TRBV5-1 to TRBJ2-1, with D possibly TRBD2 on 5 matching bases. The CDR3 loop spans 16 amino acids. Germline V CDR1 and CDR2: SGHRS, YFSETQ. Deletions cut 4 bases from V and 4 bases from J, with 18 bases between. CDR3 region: CASSTALVPLYNEQFF. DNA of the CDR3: TGCGCCAGCAGCACCGCACTAGTTCCCCTTTACAATGAGCAGTTCTTC.

CDR3 nucleotide sequence: TGTGCCAGCAGCCAATTCGGGGCCATTGGCACAGATACGCAGTATTTT. This encodes CASSQFGAIGTDTQYF. The chain recombines TRBV3-1 with TRBJ2-3, with D perhaps TRBD1 or TRBD2 (5 bases each). Germline CDR1 reads LGHDT; CDR2 reads YNNKEL (reference sequence). This CDR3 comprises 16 residues. V gave up 2 bases and J gave up 1 base, with 13 bases separating them.

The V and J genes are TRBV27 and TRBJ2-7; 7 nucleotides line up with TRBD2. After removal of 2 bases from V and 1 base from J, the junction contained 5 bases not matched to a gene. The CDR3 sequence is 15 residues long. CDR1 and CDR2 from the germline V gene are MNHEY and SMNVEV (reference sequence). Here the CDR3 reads CASSLRGDGSYEQYV. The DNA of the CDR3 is TGTGCCAGCAGTTTACGGGGGGACGGTTCCTACGAGCAGTACGTC.

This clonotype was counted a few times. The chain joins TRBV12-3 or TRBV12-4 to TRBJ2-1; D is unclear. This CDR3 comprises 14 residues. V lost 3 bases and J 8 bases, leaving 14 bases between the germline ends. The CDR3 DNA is TGTGCCAGCAGTTTTTTGGCGTTTCAGGATGAGCAGTTCTTC. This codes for CASSFLAFQDEQFF.

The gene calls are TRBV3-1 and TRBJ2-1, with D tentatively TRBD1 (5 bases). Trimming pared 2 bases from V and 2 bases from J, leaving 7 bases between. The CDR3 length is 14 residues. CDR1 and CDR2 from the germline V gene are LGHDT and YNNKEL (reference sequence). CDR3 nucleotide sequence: TGTGCCAGCAGCCAAAGGGGCACCTACAATGAGCAGTTCTTC. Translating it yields CASSQRGTYNEQFF.

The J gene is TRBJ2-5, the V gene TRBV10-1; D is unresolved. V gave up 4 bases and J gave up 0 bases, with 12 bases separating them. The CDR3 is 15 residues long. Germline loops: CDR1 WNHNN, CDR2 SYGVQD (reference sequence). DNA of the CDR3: TGCGCCAGCAGTGCGGAAGGGATCTACCAAGAGACCCAGTACTTC. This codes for CASSAEGIYQETQYF.

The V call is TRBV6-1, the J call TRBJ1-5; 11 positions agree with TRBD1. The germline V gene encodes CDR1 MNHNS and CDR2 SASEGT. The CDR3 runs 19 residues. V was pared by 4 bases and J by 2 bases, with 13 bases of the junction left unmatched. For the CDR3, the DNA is TGTGCCAGCAGTGCCATGGACAGGGGGCGTCCCAAGGGCAATCAGCCCCAGCATTTT. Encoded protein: CASSAMDRGRPKGNQPQHF.

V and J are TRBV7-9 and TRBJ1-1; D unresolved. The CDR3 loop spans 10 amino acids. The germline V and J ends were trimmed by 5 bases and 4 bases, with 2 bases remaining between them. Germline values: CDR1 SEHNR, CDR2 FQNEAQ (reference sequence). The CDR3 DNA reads TGTGCCAGCAGCAGCACTGAAGCTTTCTTT. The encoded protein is CASSSTEAFF.

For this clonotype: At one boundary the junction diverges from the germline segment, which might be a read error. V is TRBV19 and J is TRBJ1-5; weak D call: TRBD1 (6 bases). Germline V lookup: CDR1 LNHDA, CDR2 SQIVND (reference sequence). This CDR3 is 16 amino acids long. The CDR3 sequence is CASCIGARGARQPQHF. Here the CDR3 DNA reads TGTGCCAGTTGTATAGGGGCACGGGGGGCACGACAGCCCCAGCATTTT. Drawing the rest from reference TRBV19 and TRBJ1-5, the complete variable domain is DGGITQSPKYLFRKEGQNVTLSCEQNLNHDAMYWYRQDPGQGLRLIYYSQIVNDFQKGDIAEGYSVSREKKESFPLTVTSAQKNPTAFYLCASCIGARGARQPQHFGDGTRLSIL.

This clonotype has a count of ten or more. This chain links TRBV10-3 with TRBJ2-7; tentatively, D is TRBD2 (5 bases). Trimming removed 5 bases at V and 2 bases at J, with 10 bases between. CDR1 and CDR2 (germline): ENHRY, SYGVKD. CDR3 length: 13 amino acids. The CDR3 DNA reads TGTGCCATCAGTTTCGGGGAGCCCTACGAGCAGTACTTC. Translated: CAISFGEPYEQYF.

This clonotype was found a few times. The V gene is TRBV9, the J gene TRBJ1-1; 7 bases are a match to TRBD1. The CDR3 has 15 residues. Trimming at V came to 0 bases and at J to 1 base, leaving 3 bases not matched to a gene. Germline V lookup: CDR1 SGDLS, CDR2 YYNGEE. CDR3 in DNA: TGTGCCAGCAGCGTAGGACAGGGATCGAACACTGAAGCTTTCTTT. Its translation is CASSVGQGSNTEAFF.

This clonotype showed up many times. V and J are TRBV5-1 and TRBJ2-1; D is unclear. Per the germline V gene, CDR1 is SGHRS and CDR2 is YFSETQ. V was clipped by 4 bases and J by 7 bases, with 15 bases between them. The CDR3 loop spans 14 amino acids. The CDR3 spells CASSAHLPQNEQFF. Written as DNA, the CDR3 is TGCGCCAGCAGCGCCCATCTCCCCCAGAATGAGCAGTTCTTC.

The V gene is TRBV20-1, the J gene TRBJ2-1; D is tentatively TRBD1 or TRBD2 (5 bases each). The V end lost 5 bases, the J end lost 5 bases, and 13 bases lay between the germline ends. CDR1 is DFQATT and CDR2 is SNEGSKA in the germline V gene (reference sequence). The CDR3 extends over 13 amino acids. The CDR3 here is CSAPGTLDNEQFF. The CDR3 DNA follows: TGCAGTGCTCCCGGGACCTTGGACAATGAGCAGTTCTTC.

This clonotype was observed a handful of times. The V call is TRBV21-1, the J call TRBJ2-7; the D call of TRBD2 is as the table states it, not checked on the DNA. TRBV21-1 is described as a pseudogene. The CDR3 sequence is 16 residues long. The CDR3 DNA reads TGTGCCAGCAGCAGAACTAGCGGGAGTGATTGGTACGAGCAGTACGTC. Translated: CASSRTSGSDWYEQYV.

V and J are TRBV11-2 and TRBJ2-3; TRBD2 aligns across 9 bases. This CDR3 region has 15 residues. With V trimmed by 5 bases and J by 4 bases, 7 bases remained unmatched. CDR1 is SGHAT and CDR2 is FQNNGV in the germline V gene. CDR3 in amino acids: CASSPGLARADTQYF. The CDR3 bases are TGTGCCAGCAGCCCAGGACTAGCGAGGGCAGATACGCAGTATTTT.

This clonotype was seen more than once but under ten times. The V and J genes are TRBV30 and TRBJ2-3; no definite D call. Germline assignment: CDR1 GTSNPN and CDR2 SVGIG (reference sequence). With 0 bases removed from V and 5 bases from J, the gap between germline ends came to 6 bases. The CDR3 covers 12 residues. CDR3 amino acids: CAWSVGRDTQYF. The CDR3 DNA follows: TGTGCCTGGAGTGTAGGGCGAGATACGCAGTATTTT.

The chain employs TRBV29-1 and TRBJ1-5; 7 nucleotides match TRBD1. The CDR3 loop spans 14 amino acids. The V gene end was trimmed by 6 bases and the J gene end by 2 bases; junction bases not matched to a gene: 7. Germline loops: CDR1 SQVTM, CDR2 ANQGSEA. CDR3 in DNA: TGCAGCGTGGGGGAAGGACAGGGCAATCAGCCCCAGCATTTT. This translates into CSVGEGQGNQPQHF.

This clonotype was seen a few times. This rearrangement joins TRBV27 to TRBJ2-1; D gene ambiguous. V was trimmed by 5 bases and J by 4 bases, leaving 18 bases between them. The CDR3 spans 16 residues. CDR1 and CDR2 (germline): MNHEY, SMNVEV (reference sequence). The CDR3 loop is CASSEGPEWGYNEQFF. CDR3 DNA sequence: TGTGCCAGCAGTGAAGGCCCCGAGTGGGGTTACAATGAGCAGTTCTTC.